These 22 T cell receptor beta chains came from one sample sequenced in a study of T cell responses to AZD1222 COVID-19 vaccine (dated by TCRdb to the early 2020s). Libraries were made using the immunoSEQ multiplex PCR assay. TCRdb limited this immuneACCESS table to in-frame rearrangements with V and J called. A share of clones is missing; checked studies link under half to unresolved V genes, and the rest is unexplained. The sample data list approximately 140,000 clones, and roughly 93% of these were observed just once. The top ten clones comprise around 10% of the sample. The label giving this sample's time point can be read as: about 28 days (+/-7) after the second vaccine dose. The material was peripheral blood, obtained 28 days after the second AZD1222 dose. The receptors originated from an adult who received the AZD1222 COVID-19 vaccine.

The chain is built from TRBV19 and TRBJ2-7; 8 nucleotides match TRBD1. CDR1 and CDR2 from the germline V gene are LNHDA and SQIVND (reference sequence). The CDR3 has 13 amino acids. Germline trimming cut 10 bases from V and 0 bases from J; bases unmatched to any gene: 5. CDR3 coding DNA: TGTGCCACTGAGGGACAGGCCTCCTACGAGCAGTACTTC. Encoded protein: CATEGQASYEQYF.

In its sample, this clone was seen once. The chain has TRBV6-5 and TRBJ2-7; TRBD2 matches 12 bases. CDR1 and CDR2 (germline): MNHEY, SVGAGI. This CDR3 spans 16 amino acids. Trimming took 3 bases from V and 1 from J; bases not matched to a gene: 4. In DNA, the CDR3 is TGTGCCAGCAGTTATCTTGGACTAGCGGGATCCTACGAGCAGTACTTC. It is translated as CASSYLGLAGSYEQYF.

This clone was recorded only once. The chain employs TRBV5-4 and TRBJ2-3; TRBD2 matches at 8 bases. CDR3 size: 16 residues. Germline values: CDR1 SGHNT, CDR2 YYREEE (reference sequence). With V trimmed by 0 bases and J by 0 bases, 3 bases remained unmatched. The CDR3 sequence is CASSLGSGDSTDTQYF. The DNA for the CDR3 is TGTGCCAGCAGCTTGGGTAGCGGGGATAGCACAGATACGCAGTATTTT.

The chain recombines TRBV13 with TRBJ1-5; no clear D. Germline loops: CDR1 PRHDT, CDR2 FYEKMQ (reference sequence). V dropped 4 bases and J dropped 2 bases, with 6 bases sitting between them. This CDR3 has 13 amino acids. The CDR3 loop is CASSSRGNQPQHF. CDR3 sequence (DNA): TGTGCCAGCAGCTCGAGGGGCAATCAGCCCCAGCATTTT.

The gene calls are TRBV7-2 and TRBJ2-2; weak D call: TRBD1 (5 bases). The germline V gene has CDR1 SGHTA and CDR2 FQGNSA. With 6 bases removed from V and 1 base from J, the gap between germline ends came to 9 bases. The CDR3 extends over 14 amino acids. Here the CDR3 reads CASRITGNTGELFF. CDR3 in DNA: TGTGCCAGCAGGATCACAGGGAACACCGGGGAGCTGTTTTTT.

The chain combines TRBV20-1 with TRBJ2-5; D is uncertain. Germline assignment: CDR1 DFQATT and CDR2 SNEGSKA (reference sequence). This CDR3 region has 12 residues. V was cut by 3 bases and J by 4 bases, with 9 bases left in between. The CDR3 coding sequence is TGCAGTGCTAGTAACAGCCCAGAGACCCAGTACTTC. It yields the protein CSASNSPETQYF.

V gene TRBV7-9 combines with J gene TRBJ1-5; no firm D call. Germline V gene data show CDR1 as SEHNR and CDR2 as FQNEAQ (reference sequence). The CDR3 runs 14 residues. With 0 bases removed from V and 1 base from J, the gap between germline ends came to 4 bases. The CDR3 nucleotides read TGTGCCAGCAGCTTAGCGGGAAGCAATCAGCCCCAGCATTTT. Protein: CASSLAGSNQPQHF. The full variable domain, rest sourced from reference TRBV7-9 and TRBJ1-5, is DTGVSQNPRHKITKRGQNVTFRCDPISEHNRLYWYRQTLGQGPEFLTYFQNEAQLEKSRLLSDRFSAERPKGSFSTLEIQRTEQGDSAMYLCASSLAGSNQPQHFGDGTRLSIL.

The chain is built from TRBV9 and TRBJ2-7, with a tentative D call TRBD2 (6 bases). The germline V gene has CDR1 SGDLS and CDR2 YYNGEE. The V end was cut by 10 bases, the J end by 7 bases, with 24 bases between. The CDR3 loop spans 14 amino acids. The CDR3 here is CASGSAGGAEEQYF. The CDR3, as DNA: TGTGCCTCAGGGAGTGCCGGGGGTGCAGAAGAGCAGTACTTC. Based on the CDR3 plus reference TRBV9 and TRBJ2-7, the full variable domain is DSGVTQTPKHLITATGQRVTLRCSPRSGDLSVYWYQQSLDQGLQFLIQYYNGEERAKGNILERFSAQQFPDLHSELNLSSLELGDSALYFCASGSAGGAEEQYFGPGTRLTVT.

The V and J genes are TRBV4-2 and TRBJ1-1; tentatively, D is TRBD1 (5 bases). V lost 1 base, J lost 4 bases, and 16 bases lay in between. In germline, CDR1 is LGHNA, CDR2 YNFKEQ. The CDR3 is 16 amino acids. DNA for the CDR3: TGTGCCAGCAGCCAAGTCCTAGGGGAAGGGGCCACTGAAGCTTTCTTT. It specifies CASSQVLGEGATEAFF.

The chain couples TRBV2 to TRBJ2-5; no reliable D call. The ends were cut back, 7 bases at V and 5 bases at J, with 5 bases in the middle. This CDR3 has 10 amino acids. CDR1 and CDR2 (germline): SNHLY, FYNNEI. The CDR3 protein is CASMQETQYF. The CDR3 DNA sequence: TGTGCCAGCATGCAGGAGACCCAGTACTTC.

CDR3 coding DNA: TGTGCCAGCAGCTTAGGAGTACCATATGAGACCCAGTACTTC. Protein product: CASSLGVPYETQYF. This rearrangement joins TRBV7-9 to TRBJ2-5; D unclear. CDR3 size: 14 residues. Trimming shortened V by 1 base and J by 5 bases, and 11 bases separated the two germline ends. Germline assignment: CDR1 SEHNR and CDR2 FQNEAQ (reference sequence).

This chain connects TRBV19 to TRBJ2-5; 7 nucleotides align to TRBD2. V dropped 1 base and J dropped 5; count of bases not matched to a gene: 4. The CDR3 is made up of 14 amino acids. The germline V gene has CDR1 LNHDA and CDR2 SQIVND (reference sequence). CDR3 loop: CASSIVGSGETQYF. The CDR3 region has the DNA TGTGCCAGTAGTATAGTAGGTAGCGGGGAGACCCAGTACTTC. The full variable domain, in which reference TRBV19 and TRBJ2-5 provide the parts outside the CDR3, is DGGITQSPKYLFRKEGQNVTLSCEQNLNHDAMYWYRQDPGQGLRLIYYSQIVNDFQKGDIAEGYSVSREKKESFPLTVTSAQKNPTAFYLCASSIVGSGETQYFGPGTRLLVL.

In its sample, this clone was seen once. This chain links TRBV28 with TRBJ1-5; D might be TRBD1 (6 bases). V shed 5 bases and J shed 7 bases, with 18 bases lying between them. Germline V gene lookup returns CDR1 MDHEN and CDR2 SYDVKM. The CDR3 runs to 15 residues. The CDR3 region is CASSLGQSGAQPQHF. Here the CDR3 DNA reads TGTGCCAGCAGTCTTGGACAGAGCGGAGCGCAGCCCCAGCATTTT.

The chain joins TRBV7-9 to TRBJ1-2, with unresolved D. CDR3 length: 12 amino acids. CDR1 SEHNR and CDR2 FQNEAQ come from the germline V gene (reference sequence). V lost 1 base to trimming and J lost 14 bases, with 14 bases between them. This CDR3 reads CASSLDRRFVTF. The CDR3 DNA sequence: TGTGCCAGCAGCTTAGACCGCCGATTCGTTACCTTC. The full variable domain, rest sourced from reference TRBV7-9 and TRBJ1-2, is DTGVSQNPRHKITKRGQNVTFRCDPISEHNRLYWYRQTLGQGPEFLTYFQNEAQLEKSRLLSDRFSAERPKGSFSTLEIQRTEQGDSAMYLCASSLDRRFVTFGSGTRLTVV.

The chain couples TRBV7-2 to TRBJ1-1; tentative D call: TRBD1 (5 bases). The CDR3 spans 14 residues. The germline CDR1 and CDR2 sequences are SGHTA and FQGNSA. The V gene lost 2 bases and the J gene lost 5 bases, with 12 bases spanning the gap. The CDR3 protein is CASSLWGGATEAFF. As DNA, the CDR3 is TGTGCCAGCAGCTTATGGGGAGGGGCAACTGAAGCTTTCTTT.

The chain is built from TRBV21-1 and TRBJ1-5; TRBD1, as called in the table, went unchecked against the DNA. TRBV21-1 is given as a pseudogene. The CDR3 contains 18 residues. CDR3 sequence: CASSKKTGGSGGNQPQHF. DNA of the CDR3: TGTGCCAGCAGCAAAAAAACGGGTGGCTCAGGGGGCAATCAGCCCCAGCATTTT.

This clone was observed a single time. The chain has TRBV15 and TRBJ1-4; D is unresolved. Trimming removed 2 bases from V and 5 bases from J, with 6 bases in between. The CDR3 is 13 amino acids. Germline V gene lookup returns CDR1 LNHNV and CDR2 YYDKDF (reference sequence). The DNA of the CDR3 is TGTGCCACCAGCAGAAAGCTGAATGAAAAACTGTTTTTT. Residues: CATSRKLNEKLFF.

The CDR3 region has the DNA TGTGCCAGCAGCCACAGGGTGGGGAATCAGCCCCAGCATTTT. Encoded protein: CASSHRVGNQPQHF. The chain combines TRBV27 with TRBJ1-5; possible D gene TRBD1, 6 bases. Germline V CDR1 and CDR2: MNHEY, SMNVEV (reference sequence). The CDR3 totals 14 residues. V lost 6 bases and J 4 bases, leaving 13 bases between the germline ends.

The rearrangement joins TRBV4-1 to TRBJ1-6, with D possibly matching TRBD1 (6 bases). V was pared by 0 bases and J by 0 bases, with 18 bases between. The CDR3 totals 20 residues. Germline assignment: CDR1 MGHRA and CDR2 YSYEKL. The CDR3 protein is CASSQDLRRDRSSYNSPLHF. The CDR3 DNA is TGCGCCAGCAGCCAAGATCTTCGGCGCGACAGGAGCTCCTATAATTCACCCCTCCACTTT.

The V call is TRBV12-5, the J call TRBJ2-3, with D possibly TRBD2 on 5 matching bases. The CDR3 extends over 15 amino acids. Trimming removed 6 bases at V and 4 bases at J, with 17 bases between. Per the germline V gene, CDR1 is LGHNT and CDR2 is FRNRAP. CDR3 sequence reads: CASGLEGLPADTQYF. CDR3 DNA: TGTGCTAGTGGACTAGAAGGCCTCCCCGCAGATACGCAGTATTTT.

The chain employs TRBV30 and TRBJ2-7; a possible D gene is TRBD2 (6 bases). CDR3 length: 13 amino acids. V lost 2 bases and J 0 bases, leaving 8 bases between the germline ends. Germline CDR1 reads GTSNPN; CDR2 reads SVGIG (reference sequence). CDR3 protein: CAWSRDSSYEQYV. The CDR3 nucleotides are TGTGCCTGGAGTAGGGACTCCTCCTACGAGCAGTACGTC.

CDR3: CASSVRIDNSPLHF. CDR3 DNA: TGTGCCAGCTCAGTACGGATTGATAATTCACCCCTCCACTTT. J is TRBJ1-6 and V is TRBV18, with D uncertain. The CDR3 has 14 residues. V lost 5 bases and J lost 5, with 10 bases in between. The germline gives CDR1 KGHSH, CDR2 LQKENI.